This T cell receptor beta chain was recovered during a study of long-term antiretroviral therapy in people with HIV. General study findings and limits: CDR3 lengths in HIV samples spanned a narrower range than controls. At every time point, clones expanded before ART dominated the repertoire.

Note on this clone: Its antigen is not identified.

Every participant with HIV received treatment in the United States. The germline CDR1 and CDR2 sequences are SGHNT and YYREEE (reference sequence). This CDR3 comprises 15 residues. The J segment lost 2 bases and the V segment lost 6 bases, leaving 5 bases of the junction unmatched. With survey level as its setting, the immunoSEQ assay was v3.0. Each sample aimed for roughly 40,000-50,000 sequenced T-cell genomes. Using immunoSEQ multiplex PCR, the repertoire was profiled, and TCRdb retains in-frame clones only, with some absent. The table lists just over 35,000 clones, almost 85% of them singletons. The sequence was obtained from a man aged 18-30 years with HIV. The J gene is TRBJ2-6, the V gene TRBV5-4, with TRBD1 matching over 7 bases. Sequencing was performed on unsorted PBMCs, taken 0.6 years after starting antiretroviral therapy. This CDR3 is CASTSTGPGANVLTF. CDR3 nucleotides: TGTGCCAGCACCTCGACAGGGCCTGGGGCCAACGTCCTGACTTTC.